The rows below give T cell receptor beta chains drawn from one sample of a study of tumor-infiltrating lymphocytes in oesophageal squamous cell carcinoma. TCRdb reanalysed the PCR reads using MiXCR and keeps one entry per CDR3 protein. The table lists some 14,000 distinct CDR3 sequences, about 50% of them singletons. The sample consisted of esophageal tumor tissue. The receptors stem from a male donor with esophageal squamous cell carcinoma. Each CDR3 is given with its conserved first and last residue. A D gene is named only where the DNA matches it firmly. Part of the rows lack a size; the others show once, few, many or a class for expanded clones.

V gene,D gene,J gene,clone size,CDR3 protein,CDR3 DNA
TRBV7-2,TRBD1,TRBJ1-1,few,CASSSRGTANTEAFF,TGTGCCAGCAGCTCAAGGGGGACAGCGAACACTGAAGCTTTCTTT
TRBV5-1,TRBD2,TRBJ2-7,many,CASSLEHAGRAYEQYF,TGCGCCAGCAGCTTGGAGCACGCCGGGAGGGCCTATGAGCAGTACTTC
TRBV7-4,-,TRBJ1-5,-,CASSGGGWDQPQHF,TGTGCCAGCAGCGGGGGGGGATGGGATCAGCCCCAGCATTTT
TRBV7-2,-,TRBJ2-4,-,CASSLASAGRGENIQYF,TGTGCCAGCAGCTTAGCGTCGGCAGGGAGAGGGGAAAACATTCAGTACTTC
TRBV7-6,-,TRBJ2-1,few,CASSLGPVGNEQFF,TGTGCCAGCAGCTTAGGGCCGGTTGGGAATGAGCAGTTCTTC
TRBV7-6,-,TRBJ2-7,-,CASSLVGKGEQYF,TGTGCCAGCAGCTTAGTAGGGAAAGGGGAGCAGTACTTC
TRBV4-2,TRBD2,TRBJ2-1,medium-sized,CASSYSGIGSNEQFF,TGTGCCAGCAGCTATAGCGGGATCGGGTCCAATGAGCAGTTCTTC
TRBV12-3/TRBV12-4,-,TRBJ1-2,-,CASSQTVVDGYTF,TGTGCCAGCAGTCAGACTGTAGTTGATGGCTACACCTTC
TRBV5-6,TRBD2,TRBJ2-5,few,CASSSMTSRYNEQYF,TGTGCCAGCAGCTCGATGACTAGCAGATACAATGAGCAGTACTTC
TRBV11-2,-,TRBJ2-1,-,CASSPRLRDSANEQFF,TGTGCCAGCAGCCCCCGCCTCCGGGACTCCGCAAATGAGCAGTTCTTC
TRBV7-4,TRBD1,TRBJ2-7,-,CASSPRQGADEQYF,TGTGCCAGCAGCCCGAGACAGGGGGCGGACGAGCAGTACTTC
TRBV27,TRBD2,TRBJ2-5,medium-sized,CASSSRSGSRETQYF,TGTGCCAGCAGTTCCCGAAGCGGGAGTAGGGAGACCCAGTACTTC
TRBV7-3,-,TRBJ2-3,-,CASSLTRADTQYF,TGTGCCAGCAGCTTAACGCGAGCAGATACGCAGTATTTT
TRBV19,-,TRBJ1-5,-,CASSMWNSPIGEPQHF,TGTGCCAGTAGTATGTGGAACAGCCCAATCGGGGAGCCCCAGCATTTT
TRBV27,TRBD1,TRBJ2-5,medium-sized,CASSWQWTGRETQYF,TGTGCCAGCAGTTGGCAATGGACAGGGCGAGAGACCCAGTACTTC
TRBV25-1,-,TRBJ2-1,-,CASSEYKWGESNNEQFF,TGTGCCAGCAGTGAATATAAGTGGGGGGAATCTAACAATGAGCAGTTCTTC
TRBV5-6,TRBD1,TRBJ2-1,medium-sized,CASSLRGQGIWEQFF,TGTGCCAGCAGCTTGAGGGGACAGGGGATTTGGGAGCAGTTCTTC
TRBV6-1,TRBD2,TRBJ2-7,-,CASSEGTSVEQYF,TGTGCCAGCAGTGAAGGAACTAGCGTCGAGCAGTACTTC
TRBV7-8,TRBD2,TRBJ2-7,-,CASRIGGASGSYEQYF,TGTGCCAGCAGAATCGGTGGGGCTAGCGGGAGTTACGAGCAGTACTTC
TRBV12-3/TRBV12-4,TRBD2,TRBJ2-7,many,CASSSRRTSDSSYEQYF,TGTGCCAGCAGTTCTCGAAGGACTAGCGACTCCTCCTACGAGCAGTACTTC
TRBV7-2,TRBD2,TRBJ2-1,-,CASSKGLVSFFF,TGTGCCAGCAGTAAGGGACTAGTAAGTTTCTTCTTC
TRBV7-9,-,TRBJ2-4,-,CASSARGSAVVPAKNIQYF,TGTGCCAGCAGCGCGCGTGGGTCTGCGGTGGTTCCGGCCAAAAACATTCAGTACTTC